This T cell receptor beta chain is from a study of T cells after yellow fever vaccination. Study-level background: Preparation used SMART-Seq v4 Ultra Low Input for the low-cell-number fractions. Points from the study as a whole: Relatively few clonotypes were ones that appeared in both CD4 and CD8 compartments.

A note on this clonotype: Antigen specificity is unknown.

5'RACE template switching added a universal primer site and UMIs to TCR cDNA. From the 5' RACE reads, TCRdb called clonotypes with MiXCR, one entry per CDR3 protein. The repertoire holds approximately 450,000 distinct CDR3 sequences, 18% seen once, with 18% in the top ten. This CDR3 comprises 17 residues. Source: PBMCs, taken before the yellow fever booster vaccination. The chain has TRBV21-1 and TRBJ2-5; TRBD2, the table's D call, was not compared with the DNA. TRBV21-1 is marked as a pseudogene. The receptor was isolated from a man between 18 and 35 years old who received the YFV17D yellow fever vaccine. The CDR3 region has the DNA TGTGCCAGCAGCAAAGTCAGGGCTAGCGGGGGAAAAGAGACCCAGTACTTC. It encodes CASSKVRASGGKETQYF.